This T cell receptor (beta chain) was obtained from a study of blood T cell repertoires in COVID-19. Background on the study: The United States, Italy and Spain were the sources of the acute and convalescent COVID-19 samples.

Per the study methods: Reference gene primer amplification yielded estimated nucleated cell counts. Assay used: immunoSEQ multiplex PCR; TCRdb lists only in-frame clones, some missing. V and J calls and clone size are copied from that table; D and trimming were computed from the DNA. The sample lists under 85,000 clones; approximately 90% were seen once. Trimming pared 3 bases from V and 7 bases from J, leaving 13 bases between. CDR3 length equals 13 residues. From germline, CDR1 is KGHSH and CDR2 LQKENI. Sequenced input: peripheral blood. The source is a man between 70 and 80 years old with active or convalescent COVID-19. V usage is TRBV18 and J usage is TRBJ2-7, with D possibly TRBD2 on 5 matching bases. The DNA of the CDR3 is TGTGCCAGCTCACCGCCCGCGGGTATGGAGCAGTACTTC. It specifies CASSPPAGMEQYF.